This T cell receptor beta chain comes out of a study of blood T cell repertoires in COVID-19. Study as a whole: COVID-19 samples, acute and convalescent, were from the United States, Italy and Spain. In each case, the material was cDNA or gDNA derived from T cells, B-cell-depleted T cells, or PBMCs.

Per the authors' pipeline: How many nucleated cells were present was estimated from reference gene primer amplification. Libraries were prepared by immunoSEQ multiplex PCR; TCRdb keeps only in-frame clonotypes and omits some of them. The V and J calls and clone size were taken over from that table, and D and trimming were inferred from the DNA. The sample records 200,000 or so clones, more than 85% being singletons. Sequenced: peripheral blood. The receptor comes from a man in his 70s with active or convalescent COVID-19.

CDR3 in DNA: TGTGCCAGCAGCAATTGGCAGGGTCTCTACAATGAGCAGTTCTTC. Amino acids: CASSNWQGLYNEQFF. The V gene is TRBV21-1, the J gene TRBJ2-1; the D call TRBD1 from the table was never checked on the DNA. TRBV21-1 is listed as a pseudogene. This CDR3 contains 15 residues.